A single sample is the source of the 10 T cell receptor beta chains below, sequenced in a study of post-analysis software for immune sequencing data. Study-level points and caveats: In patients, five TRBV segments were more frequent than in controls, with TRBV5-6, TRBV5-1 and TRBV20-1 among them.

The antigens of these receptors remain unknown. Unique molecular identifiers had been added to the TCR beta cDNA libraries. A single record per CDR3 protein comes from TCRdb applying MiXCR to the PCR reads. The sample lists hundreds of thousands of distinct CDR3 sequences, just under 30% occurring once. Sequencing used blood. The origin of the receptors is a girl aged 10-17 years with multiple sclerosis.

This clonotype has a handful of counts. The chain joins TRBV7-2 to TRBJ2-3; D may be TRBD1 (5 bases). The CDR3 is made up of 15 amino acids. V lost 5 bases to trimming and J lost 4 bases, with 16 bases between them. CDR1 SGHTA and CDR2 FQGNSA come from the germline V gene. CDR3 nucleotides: TGTGCCAGCAGCCCCGTCCCTCTCAGGGCAGATACGCAGTATTTT. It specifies CASSPVPLRADTQYF.

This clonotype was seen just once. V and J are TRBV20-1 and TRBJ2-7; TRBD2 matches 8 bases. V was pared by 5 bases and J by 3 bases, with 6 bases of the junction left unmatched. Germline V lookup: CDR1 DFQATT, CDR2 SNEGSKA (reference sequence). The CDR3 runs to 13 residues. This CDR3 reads CSALGSGGYEQYF. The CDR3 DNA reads TGCAGTGCTCTGGGGAGCGGGGGCTACGAGCAGTACTTC.

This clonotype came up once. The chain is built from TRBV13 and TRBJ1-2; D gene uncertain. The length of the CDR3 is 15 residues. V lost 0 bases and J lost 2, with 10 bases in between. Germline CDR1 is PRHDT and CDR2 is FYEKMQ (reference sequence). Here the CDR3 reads CASSLGLRENYGYTF. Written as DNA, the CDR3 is TGTGCCAGCAGCTTAGGACTGCGGGAAAACTATGGCTACACCTTC.

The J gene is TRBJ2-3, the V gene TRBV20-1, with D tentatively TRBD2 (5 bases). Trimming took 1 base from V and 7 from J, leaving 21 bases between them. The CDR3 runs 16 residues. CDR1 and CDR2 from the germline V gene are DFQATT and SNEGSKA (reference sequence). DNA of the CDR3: TGCAGTGCTAGAGGCTTCTGGACTCACCACCCGAATACGCAGTATTTT. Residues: CSARGFWTHHPNTQYF.

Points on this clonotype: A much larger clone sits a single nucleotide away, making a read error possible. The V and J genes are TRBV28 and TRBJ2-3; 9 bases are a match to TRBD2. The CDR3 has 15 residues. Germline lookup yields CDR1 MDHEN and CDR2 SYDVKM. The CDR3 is CAGSSPSGGTDTQYF. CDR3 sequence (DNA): TGTGCCGGCAGTTCTCCTAGCGGGGGCACAGATACGCAGTATTTT.

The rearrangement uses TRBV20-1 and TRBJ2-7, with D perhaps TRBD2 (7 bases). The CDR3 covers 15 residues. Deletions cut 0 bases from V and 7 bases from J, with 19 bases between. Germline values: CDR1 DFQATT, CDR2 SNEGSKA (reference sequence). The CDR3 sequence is CSARESWGGVNEQYF. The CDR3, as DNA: TGCAGTGCTAGAGAAAGTTGGGGGGGCGTAAATGAGCAGTACTTC.

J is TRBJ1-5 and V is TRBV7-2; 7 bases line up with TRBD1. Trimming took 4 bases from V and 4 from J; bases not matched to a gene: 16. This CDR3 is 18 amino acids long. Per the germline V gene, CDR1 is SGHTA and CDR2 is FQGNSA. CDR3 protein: CASSSQITGTAFNQPQHF. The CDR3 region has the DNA TGTGCCAGCAGCTCCCAGATTACCGGGACAGCTTTTAATCAGCCCCAGCATTTT.

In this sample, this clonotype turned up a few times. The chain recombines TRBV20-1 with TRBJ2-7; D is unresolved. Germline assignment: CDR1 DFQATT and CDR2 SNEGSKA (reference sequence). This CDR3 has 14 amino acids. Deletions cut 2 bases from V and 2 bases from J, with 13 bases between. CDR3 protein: CSARSIAAPYEQYF. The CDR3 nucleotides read TGCAGTGCTAGATCCATTGCGGCCCCCTACGAGCAGTACTTC.

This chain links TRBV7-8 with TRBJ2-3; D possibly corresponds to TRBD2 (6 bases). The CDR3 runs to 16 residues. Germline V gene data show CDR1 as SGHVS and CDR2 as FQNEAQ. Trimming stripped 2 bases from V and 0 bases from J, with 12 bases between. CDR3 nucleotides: TGTGCCAGCAGCTTATTCGGCGGGACTAGCACAGATACGCAGTATTTT. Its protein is CASSLFGGTSTDTQYF.

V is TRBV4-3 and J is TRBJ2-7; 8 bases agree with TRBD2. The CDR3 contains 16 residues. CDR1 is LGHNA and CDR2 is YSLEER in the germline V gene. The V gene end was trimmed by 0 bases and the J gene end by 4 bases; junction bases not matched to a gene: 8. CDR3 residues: CASSQDFPSGPYEQYF. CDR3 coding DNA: TGCGCCAGCAGCCAAGATTTCCCTAGCGGGCCTTACGAGCAGTACTTC.